The sequence of this T cell receptor beta chain was determined in a study of post-analysis software for immune sequencing data. The overall study: Several disease courses (relapsing-remitting, secondary progressive and progressive-relapsing) of multiple sclerosis were included.

General study findings and limits: Elevated frequency relative to controls characterized roughly five TRBV segments in patients, TRBV5-6, TRBV5-1 and TRBV20-1 among them. Compared against controls, patients with multiple sclerosis displayed significantly lower normalized Chao1 diversity. F measure showed strong co-clustering of same-batch samples.

The length of the CDR3 is 13 residues. The V end was cut by 6 bases, the J end by 5 bases, with 14 bases between. Looked up from germline, CDR1 is DFQATT and CDR2 is SNEGSKA (reference sequence). Built from TCR beta cDNA, the libraries had unique molecular identifiers in them. Each batch of roughly 1 to 10 million T cells produced a few hundred thousand cDNA molecules. TCRdb re-derived calls from the PCR reads in MiXCR, one entry per CDR3 protein. The profile shows about 800,000 distinct CDR3 sequences, 25% to 30% of them singletons. Remarks on this clonotype: Its antigen is undetermined.

The rearrangement uses TRBV20-1 and TRBJ1-5; TRBD1 is a possible D gene (6 bases). The TCR sequence derives from a girl aged 5 to 17 with multiple sclerosis. The sequenced sample consisted of blood. CDR3 protein: CSASRGADQPQHF. The CDR3 DNA reads as TGCAGTGCCTCCAGGGGTGCAGATCAGCCCCAGCATTTT.